A selection of T cell receptor beta chains follows, all from one sample in a study of T cell responses to AZD1222 COVID-19 vaccine. Sequencing used immunoSEQ multiplex PCR; TCRdb keeps in-frame clones, though not all of them. In the table there are about 110,000 clones, 70% to 90% of which are singletons. The sample in question was peripheral blood, obtained 28 days after the second AZD1222 dose. These receptor sequences come from an adult who received the AZD1222 COVID-19 vaccine. Both conserved end residues are part of each CDR3. Fields, in order: D gene, V gene, J gene, clone size, CDR3 DNA, CDR3 protein. The D gene is left open where the match is weak. Only part of the rows carry a size: once, few, many, or a class if the clone is expanded.

TRBD1	TRBV4-3	TRBJ1-1	NA	TGCGCCAGCAGCCTCAACAGGGGGGGGAACACTGAAGCTTTCTTT	CASSLNRGGNTEAFF
TRBD1	TRBV30	TRBJ2-3	NA	TGTGCCTGGACAGGGGGTTTTACAGATACGCAGTATTTT	CAWTGGFTDTQYF
TRBD1	TRBV5-6	TRBJ1-1	NA	TGTGCCAGCAGCCTCAGGGGGCCGCGGATCACTGAAGCTTTCTTT	CASSLRGPRITEAFF
NA	TRBV21-1	TRBJ1-2	NA	TGTGCCAGCAGCACCCAAGTTTGCGGGGACTATGGCTACACCTTC	CASSTQVCGDYGYTF
NA	TRBV6-6	TRBJ2-1	NA	TGTGCCAGCAGTTACTCACGAGGGTTTGGCAATGAGCAGTTCTTC	CASSYSRGFGNEQFF
TRBD1	TRBV5-4	TRBJ1-3	NA	TGTGCCAGCAGCTTTCCGGGACAGGGGGCGAACACCATATATTTT	CASSFPGQGANTIYF
NA	TRBV14	TRBJ1-3	NA	TGTGCCAGCAGCCAAGGGGTCTTGTTAGTATTTGGGATAAGGCCTGGAAACACCATATATTTT	CASSQGVLLVFGIRPGNTIYF
TRBD1	TRBV11-3	TRBJ2-3	NA	TGTGCCAGCAGCCACCGGGACAGGGGAACAGATACGCAGTATTTT	CASSHRDRGTDTQYF
TRBD2	TRBV7-9	TRBJ2-7	few	TGTGCCAGCAGCTTAGTTCTAGCGGGAGCCGAGCAGTACTTC	CASSLVLAGAEQYF
TRBD2	TRBV6-2/TRBV6-3	TRBJ2-5	NA	TGTGCCAGCAGTAAAGGACTAGGAGGAGAGACCCAGTACTTC	CASSKGLGGETQYF
NA	TRBV15	TRBJ1-1	NA	TGTGCCACCAGCAGGAAAAGAATGAACACTGAAGCTTTCTTT	CATSRKRMNTEAFF
TRBD1	TRBV10-3	TRBJ2-6	NA	TGTGCCATCAGTGAGTCGACAGGGAAGATATCTGGGGCCAACGTCCTGACTTTC	CAISESTGKISGANVLTF
TRBD1	TRBV15	TRBJ1-2	NA	TGTGCCACCAGCAGAGGACAGGGGAACTATGGCTACACCTTC	CATSRGQGNYGYTF
TRBD1	TRBV19	TRBJ1-3	once	TGTGCCACCCACAGGGGGTTTTATGGAAACACCATATATTTT	CATHRGFYGNTIYF
NA	TRBV28	TRBJ1-1	NA	TGTGCCAGCAGTTACCCCGGGGACAACACTGAAGCTTTCTTT	CASSYPGDNTEAFF
NA	TRBV7-9	TRBJ1-3	NA	TGTGCCAGCAGCTCCCCCCGTTTGGGTAACTCTGGAAACACCATATATTTT	CASSSPRLGNSGNTIYF
TRBD1	TRBV5-1	TRBJ1-4	NA	TGCGCCAGCAGCTCGGCCGGGACAGGGAGTGAAAAACTGTTTTTT	CASSSAGTGSEKLFF
TRBD2	TRBV7-3	TRBJ2-3	NA	TGTGCCAGCAGCTTTAGGGCCCGGGACTATGGACGTTGGAGCACAGATACGCAGTATTTT	CASSFRARDYGRWSTDTQYF
TRBD1	TRBV3-1/TRBV3-2	TRBJ2-7	once	TGTGCCAGCAGCCTCGCGACAGGGTCGAGCTACGAGCAGTACTTC	CASSLATGSSYEQYF